This T cell receptor (beta chain) was captured in a study of neurological immune-mediated disorders. Notes on the study in general: The greatest TCR clonal expansion occurred in HTLV-1-associated myelopathy and the least in multiple sclerosis, which fell below healthy controls. The study phylogenetically grouped the repertoires of 18 of 34 multiple sclerosis patients into one related-CDR3 cluster, a possible signature.

The unsorted libraries were generated from a total of 2 million PBMCs, which had been stored in RNAlater at -80 C. V was shortened by 7 bases and J by 0 bases, with 9 bases between the two germline ends. The CDR3 contains 13 residues. Germline V gene lookup returns CDR1 SEHNR and CDR2 FQNEAQ (reference sequence). TCRdb independently ran MiXCR on the 5' RACE reads; one entry per CDR3 protein. The table has 45,000 to 60,000 distinct CDR3 sequences, around 3.9% seen once; the top ten hold around 1.5%. Many counts were recorded for this clonotype. Antigen: not known. The chain uses TRBV7-9 and TRBJ1-1; D ambiguous. Sequencing was done on a sample of PBMCs. This TCR came from a man aged 30 to 39 with multiple sclerosis. CDR3 sequence (DNA): TGTGCCAGCACCTCCGGAGTGAACACTGAAGCTTTCTTT. This encodes CASTSGVNTEAFF. Based on the CDR3 plus reference TRBV7-9 and TRBJ1-1, the full variable domain is DTGVSQNPRHKITKRGQNVTFRCDPISEHNRLYWYRQTLGQGPEFLTYFQNEAQLEKSRLLSDRFSAERPKGSFSTLEIQRTEQGDSAMYLCASTSGVNTEAFFGQGTRLTVV.